The sequence of this TCR beta chain was determined in a study of CD8 T cells in Susac syndrome. The CDR3 has 13 residues. The germline V gene has CDR1 SQVTM and CDR2 ANQGSEA. Trimming took off 6 bases at V and 5 bases at J, with 16 bases between the two ends. Notes on the study in general: It was acknowledged in the study that the number of individuals who were included in its TCR sequencing and HLA analysis was relatively small.

As concerns this clonotype: Its specificity is not known.

The authors reverse transcribed 0.5 to 1 ug RNA with random hexamers. Multiplex PCR with immunoSEQ amplified the TCR beta CDR3 across 54 Vbeta and 13 Jbeta. TCRdb analysed the immunoSEQ multiplex PCR reads with MiXCR anew, one entry per CDR3 protein. The sample contains 250,000 or so distinct CDR3 sequences, about 93% of which appear only once. Negative isolation was used for CD8+ and CD4+ T cells and FACS enrichment for TEMRA cells. The sequencing input was CD4+ T cells from PBMCs. J is TRBJ1-1 and V is TRBV29-1; D perhaps matches TRBD1 (6 bases). The receptor was derived from a human donor with multiple sclerosis. The DNA of the CDR3 is TGCAGCGTCCGGGCCAGGGGAAAGACTGAAGCTTTCTTT. Encoded protein: CSVRARGKTEAFF.